Detailed here is one TCR beta chain. What it binds is not known. The sample comes from a study of cytomegalovirus exposure and HLA in healthy donors. Study summary: There were approximately 80 million unique TCRs (from HLA-typed donors) in an early data release. The study, taken as a whole, reports: The listing of fewer than 200 TCR beta chains classed them as cytomegalovirus-associated.

Researchers ran the PCR with 60 Vbeta and 13 Jbeta primers. The table came from immunoSEQ multiplex PCR; TCRdb's copy has only in-frame clones and leaves some out. The sample includes approximately 110,000 clones. V lost 0 bases to trimming and J lost 6 bases; unmatched junction nucleotides: 2. The CDR3 contains 15 residues. Germline CDR1 and CDR2: MNHEY and SMNVEV (reference sequence). Unrecorded immune exposures were likely, despite nominal health at sampling. The source of this sequence is a man between 25 and 39 years old in good health and CMV-seronegative. The chain joins TRBV27 to TRBJ2-1; 10 bases map to TRBD2. Specimen: PBMCs. In DNA, the CDR3 is TGTGCCAGCAGTTTATCCCTAGCGGGAGTCAATGAGCAGTTCTTC. This codes for CASSLSLAGVNEQFF.